These 27 T cell receptor beta chains were all obtained from the same sample, sequenced in a study of T cell repertoires in cytomegalovirus infection. Each CDR3 protein is one row after TCRdb ran MiXCR on the reads. The sample yields about 150,000 distinct CDR3 sequences, approximately 30% seen once. What these receptors recognize is not known. Sequencing used CD8+ T cells from cultured PBMCs, obtained from culture after CMV antigen stimulation. All receptors come from a human donor in good health (CMV status not recorded). Some clones in this sample may be carry-over from other donors' samples.

This clonotype was seen more than once but under ten times. V usage is TRBV20-1 and J usage is TRBJ2-7; 9 bases are shared with TRBD1. Germline-derived CDR1 and CDR2 are DFQATT and SNEGSKA (reference sequence). The junction had 7 bases not matched to a gene; V was cut back by 2 bases and J by 2 bases. The CDR3 is 15 amino acids. The CDR3 loop reads CSARPVGQGPYEQYF. DNA for the CDR3: TGCAGTGCTAGACCCGTGGGACAGGGTCCCTACGAGCAGTACTTC.

This clonotype was observed at least ten times. The chain couples TRBV12-3 or TRBV12-4 to TRBJ1-1; D is unclear. Between the trimmed V and J ends, which lost 7 bases and 3 bases, there was a span of 21 bases. The CDR3 runs to 16 residues. The CDR3 loop reads CASTFGAFAVHTEAFF. The CDR3 coding sequence is TGTGCCAGCACCTTCGGAGCTTTCGCTGTGCACACTGAAGCTTTCTTT.

This clonotype was counted many times. CDR3 bases: TGTGCCAGCAGCTCCGGGCTATCAAACAATGAGCAGTTCTTC. Protein sequence: CASSSGLSNNEQFF. V and J are TRBV7-6 and TRBJ2-1, with D hard to call. The ends were cut back, 4 bases at V and 5 bases at J, with 12 bases in the middle. The CDR3 length is 14 residues. Germline V gene lookup returns CDR1 SGHVS and CDR2 FNYEAQ.

V usage is TRBV4-1 and J usage is TRBJ1-6; D ambiguous. The CDR3 has 13 amino acids. Deletions cut 1 base from V and 7 bases from J, with 5 bases between. CDR1 is MGHRA and CDR2 is YSYEKL in the germline V gene. CDR3 DNA sequence: TGCGCCAGCAGCCAAGGGCTCAATTCACCCCTCCACTTT. Encoded protein: CASSQGLNSPLHF.

This clonotype was seen a handful of times. The chain recombines TRBV7-6 with TRBJ2-5; the D gene is possibly TRBD2 (6 bases). This CDR3 contains 14 residues. V was trimmed by 3 bases and J by 3 bases, leaving 11 bases between them. Germline V gene lookup returns CDR1 SGHVS and CDR2 FNYEAQ. The CDR3 spells CASSFWGDEETQYF. CDR3 nucleotide sequence: TGTGCCAGCAGCTTTTGGGGGGACGAAGAGACCCAGTACTTC.

V and J are TRBV7-9 and TRBJ1-1; 9 nucleotides align to TRBD1. The germline CDR1 and CDR2 sequences are SEHNR and FQNEAQ (reference sequence). The ends lost 5 bases at V and 6 bases at J; junction bases unmatched: 13. This CDR3 contains 16 residues. The CDR3 DNA is TGTGCCAGCAGCCCTCCCGGGACAGGGTATCTCGCTGAAGCTTTCTTT. It specifies CASSPPGTGYLAEAFF.

The CDR3 protein is CASSLVHGVMNTEAFF. DNA of the CDR3: TGTGCCAGCAGCTTGGTTCATGGGGTGATGAACACTGAAGCTTTCTTT. This chain joins TRBV5-4 and TRBJ1-1; D is unclear. This CDR3 contains 16 residues. The V gene lost 0 bases and the J gene lost 0 bases, with 12 bases spanning the gap. The germline V gene encodes CDR1 SGHNT and CDR2 YYREEE (reference sequence).

This chain uses TRBV27 with TRBJ2-7, with 10 bases that match TRBD2. The J segment lost 9 bases and the V segment lost 2 bases, leaving 10 bases of the junction unmatched. The germline V gene encodes CDR1 MNHEY and CDR2 SMNVEV (reference sequence). CDR3 size: 15 residues. CDR3 sequence: CASSLGLAGVQGQYF. Here the CDR3 DNA reads TGTGCCAGCAGTTTAGGTCTAGCGGGGGTCCAGGGGCAGTACTTC.

This clonotype was observed a few times. The chain employs TRBV6-2 or TRBV6-3 and TRBJ1-1; D possibly corresponds to TRBD1 (6 bases). The V gene's germline CDR1 is MNHEY and CDR2 SVGEGT. The CDR3 runs to 13 residues. Trimming removed 6 bases at V and 8 bases at J, with 16 bases between. CDR3: CASRVNREQEAFF. Written as DNA, the CDR3 is TGTGCCAGCAGAGTAAACAGGGAGCAGGAAGCTTTCTTT.

This clonotype has a handful of counts. This chain connects TRBV28 to TRBJ2-7; 7 bases align to TRBD1. The CDR3 length is 16 residues. Trimming removed 3 bases from V and 2 bases from J; junction bases left unmatched: 10. The germline gives CDR1 MDHEN, CDR2 SYDVKM. The CDR3: CASSFGPDRVPYEQYF. The CDR3 bases are TGTGCCAGCAGTTTCGGACCCGACAGGGTACCCTACGAGCAGTACTTC. The full variable domain, with the rest looked up from reference TRBV28 and TRBJ2-7, is DVKVTQSSRYLVKRTGEKVFLECVQDMDHENMFWYRQDPGLGLRLIYFSYDVKMKEKGDIPEGYSVSREKKERFSLILESASTNQTSMYLCASSFGPDRVPYEQYFGPGTRLTVT.

The rearrangement joins TRBV25-1 to TRBJ2-2; no clear D gene. The CDR3 has 11 residues. Germline V gene lookup returns CDR1 MGHDK and CDR2 SYGVNS. Trimming shortened V by 7 bases and J by 8 bases, and 8 bases separated the two germline ends. The CDR3 spells CASILGGELFF. The CDR3 DNA reads TGTGCCAGCATTCTGGGGGGGGAGCTGTTTTTT.

The chain recombines TRBV7-6 with TRBJ1-5, with TRBD1 matching over 9 bases. CDR1 and CDR2 from the germline V gene are SGHVS and FNYEAQ. The V segment lost 7 bases and the J segment 6 bases; nucleotides outside the gene matches: 10. The CDR3 is 15 amino acids. CDR3 sequence (DNA): TGTGCCAGCACACCGTATTCGGGACAGGGTCAGCCCCAGCATTTT. Protein: CASTPYSGQGQPQHF.

V is TRBV6-5 and J is TRBJ1-5; TRBD1 agrees at 7 bases. This CDR3 comprises 15 residues. The V gene's germline CDR1 is MNHEY and CDR2 SVGAGI. The junction had 5 bases not matched to a gene; V was cut back by 6 bases and J by 0 bases. CDR3 loop: CASRPTGPSNQPQHF. In DNA, the CDR3 is TGTGCCAGCAGACCGACAGGGCCTAGCAATCAGCCCCAGCATTTT.

This chain uses TRBV6-2 or TRBV6-3 with TRBJ2-2, with 8 nucleotides matching TRBD1. The CDR3 has 17 residues. J was trimmed by 5 bases and V by 4 bases; bases with no gene match: 12. The germline V gene has CDR1 MNHEY and CDR2 SVGEGT. CDR3 in amino acids: CASSSSGGAGPTGELFF. The CDR3, as DNA: TGTGCCAGCAGTTCCTCAGGGGGCGCTGGACCGACCGGGGAGCTGTTTTTT.

This clonotype was observed at least ten times. The chain recombines TRBV7-2 with TRBJ2-1, with 11 positions matching TRBD2. The CDR3 runs 15 residues. Germline CDR1 is SGHTA and CDR2 is FQGNSA. Trimming at V came to 3 bases and at J to 4 bases, leaving 2 bases not matched to a gene. The CDR3 DNA reads TGTGCCAGCAGCTTTAGCGGGGGGGATTACAATGAGCAGTTCTTC. Its translation: CASSFSGGDYNEQFF.

The chain recombines TRBV28 with TRBJ1-5, with D possibly matching TRBD1 (5 bases). V was pared by 3 bases and J by 0 bases, with 6 bases between. The CDR3 runs to 14 residues. In germline, CDR1 is MDHEN, CDR2 SYDVKM. The CDR3 region is CASSFGGSNQPQHF. Written as DNA, the CDR3 is TGTGCCAGCAGTTTTGGGGGTAGCAATCAGCCCCAGCATTTT.

CDR3 nucleotide sequence: TGTGCCAGCAGCTTATCCACCACAGGGGTAGATAACTATGGCTACACCTTC. Translating it yields CASSLSTTGVDNYGYTF. V usage is TRBV7-8 and J usage is TRBJ1-2; 7 positions match TRBD1. The V segment lost 2 bases and the J segment 1 base; nucleotides outside the gene matches: 10. The CDR3 totals 17 residues. CDR1 SGHVS and CDR2 FQNEAQ come from the germline V gene.

This chain connects TRBV6-2 or TRBV6-3 to TRBJ1-5; D uncertain. Trimming left V 2 bases short and J 3 bases short, with 8 bases between. CDR1 is MNHEY, CDR2 SVGEGT, per germline. The CDR3 consists of 14 residues. CDR3 sequence: CASSYGQSNQPQHF. The DNA of the CDR3 is TGTGCCAGCAGTTACGGGCAGTCCAATCAGCCCCAGCATTTT.

This sequence joins TRBV11-2 and TRBJ2-1; perhaps TRBD2 as D (5 bases). The CDR3 totals 15 residues. Germline-derived CDR1 and CDR2 are SGHAT and FQNNGV. Between the trimmed V and J ends, which lost 4 bases and 0 bases, there was a span of 10 bases. CDR3 sequence reads: CASSSWEFSYNEQFF. CDR3 nucleotides: TGTGCCAGCAGCTCTTGGGAGTTCTCCTACAATGAGCAGTTCTTC.

This sequence joins TRBV12-3 or TRBV12-4 and TRBJ1-1; D is possibly TRBD1 (6 bases). CDR3 length: 12 amino acids. The germline V and J ends were trimmed by 8 bases and 8 bases, with 15 bases remaining between them. CDR3 protein: CASFWGGGEAFF. CDR3 nucleotide sequence: TGTGCCAGCTTTTGGGGGGGCGGAGAAGCTTTCTTT.

This clonotype appeared a few times. The V and J genes are TRBV20-1 and TRBJ1-1, with D hard to call. The CDR3 loop spans 10 amino acids. CDR1 is DFQATT, CDR2 SNEGSKA, per germline (reference sequence). Trimming took off 6 bases at V and 8 bases at J, with 10 bases between the two ends. CDR3 amino acids: CSASRVEAFF. CDR3 DNA: TGCAGTGCCTCTCGGGTAGAAGCTTTCTTT.

This clonotype was counted only a few times. The J gene is TRBJ1-4, the V gene TRBV7-8, with 7 positions matching TRBD1. Germline trimming cut 5 bases from V and 0 bases from J; bases unmatched to any gene: 6. The CDR3 extends over 16 amino acids. CDR1 and CDR2 from the germline V gene are SGHVS and FQNEAQ. The CDR3 nucleotides are TGTGCCAGCAGCGCGAGGGGGCCAGCAACTAATGAAAAACTGTTTTTT. Translation gives CASSARGPATNEKLFF. The full variable domain, completed using reference TRBV7-8 and TRBJ1-4, is GAGVSQSPRYKVAKRGQDVALRCDPISGHVSLFWYQQALGQGPEFLTYFQNEAQLDKSGLPSDRFFAERPEGSVSTLKIQRTQQEDSAVYLCASSARGPATNEKLFFGSGTQLSVL.

V gene TRBV12-3 or TRBV12-4 combines with J gene TRBJ1-2, with 7 bases aligning to TRBD1. Trimming removed 5 bases from V and 8 bases from J; junction bases left unmatched: 8. The CDR3 contains 13 residues. CDR3 sequence (DNA): TGTGCCAGCAGTCCGAGGGGGCCACTGGGCTACACCTTC. It encodes CASSPRGPLGYTF.

This clonotype was recorded many times. The chain has TRBV11-3 and TRBJ1-1, with D uncertain. Germline loops: CDR1 SGHNT, CDR2 YENEEA. There are 15 residues in the CDR3. V was trimmed by 3 bases and J by 0 bases, leaving 11 bases between them. The CDR3 protein is CASSFLGSMNTEAFF. Here the CDR3 DNA reads TGTGCCAGCAGCTTCCTGGGCAGCATGAACACTGAAGCTTTCTTT.

The V gene is TRBV7-9, the J gene TRBJ2-7, with 8 bases aligning to TRBD1. Germline CDR1 SEHNR, CDR2 FQNEAQ (reference sequence). The trim removed 6 bases at V and 7 bases at J, leaving 5 bases unmatched. The CDR3 sequence is 12 residues long. CDR3 coding DNA: TGTGCCAGCAGAGAACAGGGGGGTGAGCAGTACTTC. Translated, it gives CASREQGGEQYF.

This clonotype has just one count. CDR3 residues: CSATGTANTGELFF. The CDR3 bases are TGCAGCGCAACCGGGACAGCGAACACCGGGGAGCTGTTTTTT. The genes are TRBV29-1 and TRBJ2-2; 7 nucleotides agree with TRBD1. CDR1 SQVTM and CDR2 ANQGSEA come from the germline V gene. The CDR3 is made up of 14 amino acids. The V segment lost 7 bases and the J segment 0 bases; nucleotides outside the gene matches: 5.

This clonotype was detected only a few times. This chain joins TRBV29-1 and TRBJ2-7, with 9 bases that match TRBD1. The CDR3 is 14 amino acids. The germline CDR1 and CDR2 sequences are SQVTM and ANQGSEA. The V segment lost 3 bases and the J segment 2 bases; nucleotides outside the gene matches: 5. The CDR3 DNA reads as TGCAGCGTTGAGGGACAGGGAAGGGCCTACGAGCAGTACTTC. It translates to CSVEGQGRAYEQYF.